The sequence of this T cell receptor (beta chain) was determined in a study of cytomegalovirus exposure and HLA in healthy donors. As for the study in general: Ancestry clustering placed around 80% of 350 to 500 genotyped donors in the Caucasian-associated cluster. Findings and limits, study-wide: Researchers had no immune exposure information except CMV serostatus available. Prior analysis indicated that the majority of TCR beta V segments exhibited productivity approximately 87% or approximately 30% of the time. Reported results showed that the classifier diagnosed cytomegalovirus status with high specificity and sensitivity.

J was trimmed by 4 bases and V by 0 bases; bases with no gene match: 7. CDR3 length equals 15 residues. From germline, CDR1 is GTSNPN and CDR2 SVGIG (reference sequence). It was with 60 Vbeta and 13 Jbeta primers that the PCR ran. The data were produced by immunoSEQ multiplex PCR, yet TCRdb's version contains in-frame clones alone and is incomplete. The table lists 150,000 or so clones, around 76% of them singletons. A note on this clone: Its antigen is unknown.

Input material: PBMCs. This clonotype was obtained from a female donor in good health and CMV-seronegative. The chain uses TRBV30 and TRBJ2-7; TRBD1 matches at 9 bases. The DNA for the CDR3 is TGTGCCTGGAGTGTACTTACAGGGGGCGGGTACGAGCAGTACTTC. Its protein is CAWSVLTGGGYEQYF. The full variable domain, rest sourced from reference TRBV30 and TRBJ2-7, is SQTIHQWPATLVQPVGSPLSLECTVEGTSNPNLYWYRQAAGRGLQLLFYSVGIGQISSEVPQNLSASRPQDRQFILSSKKLLLSDSGFYLCAWSVLTGGGYEQYFGPGTRLTVT.